Listed here are 9 T cell receptor beta chains from one sample, sequenced in a study of T cells in Graves' hyperthyroidism and ophthalmopathy. RNA transcripts were the template for amplifying TCR beta CDR3 regions. RT-PCR in the first round (using the HTBI primer set) targeted the TCR CDR3. Each CDR3 protein is one row after TCRdb ran MiXCR on the multiplex PCR reads. Of some 300,000 distinct CDR3 sequences detected, approximately 15% appear once; the ten largest clones hold roughly 33%. Sequences were obtained from blood. The receptors here all came from a man under 40 with Graves' hyperthyroidism.

This clonotype was counted ten times or more. The chain has TRBV24-1 and TRBJ2-7, with D possibly TRBD2 on 5 matching bases. Trimming removed 5 bases at V and 3 bases at J, with 13 bases between. The CDR3 spans 14 residues. Germline loops: CDR1 KGHDR, CDR2 SFDVKD. CDR3 nucleotides: TGTGCCACCAGTGCAGGAGGACGGAACTACGAGCAGTACTTC. As protein: CATSAGGRNYEQYF.

This clonotype was counted at least ten times. This sequence joins TRBV3-1 and TRBJ2-3, with TRBD2 matching over 7 bases. Germline V gene lookup returns CDR1 LGHDT and CDR2 YNNKEL (reference sequence). CDR3 length equals 12 residues. Unmatched junction bases numbered 4, after V lost 4 bases and J lost 9 bases. The chain's CDR3 is CASSLSGNTQYF. The CDR3 nucleotides are TGTGCCAGCAGCCTAAGCGGGAACACGCAGTATTTT.

This clonotype was detected a few times. V usage is TRBV28 and J usage is TRBJ2-7; D perhaps matches TRBD2 (5 bases). Per germline, CDR1 MDHEN and CDR2 SYDVKM. V was cut by 6 bases and J by 5 bases, with 23 bases left in between. The CDR3 is made up of 16 amino acids. As DNA, the CDR3 is TGTGCCAGCAGGAACTTTGGCTACGACTACCCACACGAGCAGTACTTC. Translation gives CASRNFGYDYPHEQYF.

There are many counts of this clonotype. This rearrangement joins TRBV11-2 to TRBJ2-1, with TRBD2 matching 8 bases. Germline lookup yields CDR1 SGHAT and CDR2 FQNNGV. The length of the CDR3 is 19 residues. V was clipped by 5 bases and J by 4 bases; unmatched bases: 19. DNA of the CDR3: TGTGCCAGCAGCGCTTCCTCCGGCCATTCTAGCGGGCAGTACAATGAGCAGTTCTTC. Translation: CASSASSGHSSGQYNEQFF.

This clonotype occurred many times. The gene calls are TRBV24-1 and TRBJ2-3; D ambiguous. V was shortened by 1 base and J by 0 bases, with 7 bases between the two germline ends. The germline gives CDR1 KGHDR, CDR2 SFDVKD. This CDR3 has 15 amino acids. The CDR3 is CATSDFRSSTDTQYF. In nucleotides, the CDR3 is TGTGCCACCAGTGATTTCCGGAGTAGCACAGATACGCAGTATTTT.

This clonotype appeared many times. This CDR3 reads CASSPVGGNQPQHF. DNA for the CDR3: TGTGCCAGCTCACCGGTGGGTGGCAATCAGCCCCAGCATTTT. The chain carries TRBV18 and TRBJ1-5; the D is unclear. In germline, CDR1 is KGHSH, CDR2 LQKENI. The V and J ends lost 3 bases and 2 bases respectively, with 8 bases between them. The CDR3 length is 14 residues.

This clonotype was seen ten or more times. The rearrangement uses TRBV12-3 or TRBV12-4 and TRBJ2-3, with 10 bases identical to TRBD1. This CDR3 comprises 15 residues. V shed 6 bases, J shed 4 bases, and the junction held 7 bases outside the gene matches. CDR3 loop: CASSPPGQGPDTQYF. CDR3 DNA: TGTGCCAGCAGCCCCCCGGGACAGGGGCCAGATACGCAGTATTTT.

This clonotype has at least ten counts. The gene calls are TRBV27 and TRBJ1-5; unclear D gene. V was cut by 6 bases and J by 4 bases, with 13 bases left in between. From germline, CDR1 is MNHEY and CDR2 SMNVEV (reference sequence). CDR3 length: 14 residues. CDR3 coding DNA: TGTGCCAGCAGCCCAGGACGGAGAAATCAGCCCCAGCATTTT. Amino acid sequence: CASSPGRRNQPQHF.

This clonotype has a handful of counts. This chain joins TRBV28 and TRBJ1-5; D is unclear. Germline CDR1 and CDR2: MDHEN and SYDVKM. The ends were cut back, 2 bases at V and 3 bases at J, with 11 bases in the middle. The CDR3 runs to 15 residues. CDR3 loop: CASSLNWGVNQPQHF. The CDR3, as DNA: TGTGCCAGCAGTTTAAATTGGGGAGTCAATCAGCCCCAGCATTTT.